Below are 11 T cell receptor beta chains sequenced from a single sample in a study of glioma-infiltrating T cells after dendritic cell vaccination. Method: immunoSEQ multiplex PCR; TCRdb's copy keeps in-frame clones and lacks some. Found here are tens of thousands of clones, around 79% of them singletons; the top ten hold 2.1%. The specimen comprised blood, sampled before dendritic cell vaccination. These receptors came from a human donor with glioblastoma.

V gene TRBV5-1 combines with J gene TRBJ2-7, with 9 positions matching TRBD1. Germline CDR1 is SGHRS and CDR2 is YFSETQ. V gave up 0 bases and J gave up 0 bases; unmatched junction bases: 4. This CDR3 is 16 amino acids long. CDR3 nucleotides: TGCGCCAGCAGCTTGGACGGACAGGGGAGCTCCTACGAGCAGTACTTC. Translation gives CASSLDGQGSSYEQYF.

The chain recombines TRBV19 with TRBJ2-1, with 7 nucleotides matching TRBD1. Trimming took 6 bases from V and 0 from J; bases not matched to a gene: 8. The CDR3 consists of 16 residues. Germline V gene lookup returns CDR1 LNHDA and CDR2 SQIVND (reference sequence). The CDR3 region is CASSDGTASSYNEQFF. DNA of the CDR3: TGTGCCAGTAGCGACGGGACAGCGAGCTCCTACAATGAGCAGTTCTTC. The full variable domain, rest sourced from reference TRBV19 and TRBJ2-1, is DGGITQSPKYLFRKEGQNVTLSCEQNLNHDAMYWYRQDPGQGLRLIYYSQIVNDFQKGDIAEGYSVSREKKESFPLTVTSAQKNPTAFYLCASSDGTASSYNEQFFGPGTRLTVL.

The V and J genes are TRBV5-3 and TRBJ2-7; D unclear. TRBV5-3 is annotated as an ORF whose role is uncertain. CDR3 length: 14 amino acids. V was trimmed by 1 base and J by 1 base, leaving 9 bases between them. The CDR3 region has the DNA TGTGCCAGAAGCTTGACCCCTAGGTCCTACGAGCAGTACGTC. Its translation is CARSLTPRSYEQYV.

The count of this clone is one. The chain is built from TRBV5-1 and TRBJ2-5, with D perhaps matching TRBD1 (7 bases). CDR3 size: 13 residues. The V end lost 2 bases, the J end lost 5 bases, and 10 bases lay between the germline ends. The germline CDR1 and CDR2 sequences are SGHRS and YFSETQ. The CDR3 reads CASSLQGTETQYF. The CDR3 DNA follows: TGCGCCAGCAGCTTACAGGGGACTGAGACCCAGTACTTC.

This clone was seen only a few times. V is TRBV19 and J is TRBJ1-2, with a tentative D call TRBD1 (6 bases). V was trimmed by 5 bases and J by 3 bases, leaving 10 bases between them. Germline CDR1 LNHDA, CDR2 SQIVND (reference sequence). The CDR3 runs to 13 residues. The CDR3, as DNA: TGTGCCAGTAGTCGGAAGGGGGACTATGGCTACACCTTC. Residues: CASSRKGDYGYTF. Combining the CDR3 with reference TRBV19 and TRBJ1-2 gives the whole variable domain DGGITQSPKYLFRKEGQNVTLSCEQNLNHDAMYWYRQDPGQGLRLIYYSQIVNDFQKGDIAEGYSVSREKKESFPLTVTSAQKNPTAFYLCASSRKGDYGYTFGSGTRLTVV.

The chain joins TRBV6-6 to TRBJ1-1; 7 bases fit TRBD1. The CDR3 runs 13 residues. Unmatched junction bases numbered 12, after V lost 6 bases and J lost 11 bases. Per the germline V gene, CDR1 is MNHNY and CDR2 is SVGAGI (reference sequence). The CDR3 DNA reads TGTGCCAGCAGGTACGAGGACAGGCAGTACGCTTTCTTT. Protein sequence: CASRYEDRQYAFF.

The chain combines TRBV7-8 with TRBJ2-7; 9 bases agree with TRBD1. V lost 5 bases, J lost 5 bases, and 10 bases stayed unmatched. Germline V gives CDR1 SGHVS, CDR2 FQNEAQ. The CDR3 has 15 amino acids. The CDR3 loop is CASSPRWDRDHEQYF. CDR3 bases: TGTGCCAGCAGCCCTAGGTGGGACAGGGATCACGAGCAGTACTTC.

The V gene is TRBV19, the J gene TRBJ1-2; D not certain. Trimming removed 2 bases at V and 7 bases at J, with 11 bases between. Per germline, CDR1 LNHDA and CDR2 SQIVND (reference sequence). The CDR3 runs to 13 residues. The CDR3 loop is CASSIRNGLGYTF. CDR3 DNA sequence: TGTGCCAGTAGTATAAGAAACGGTCTTGGCTACACCTTC.

This chain joins TRBV4-1 and TRBJ2-3; 14 positions match TRBD2. J was trimmed by 4 bases and V by 5 bases; bases with no gene match: 5. The CDR3 covers 16 residues. The germline gives CDR1 MGHRA, CDR2 YSYEKL. CDR3: CASSGPTSGRADTQYF. The CDR3 DNA reads TGCGCCAGCAGCGGGCCGACTAGCGGGAGGGCAGATACGCAGTATTTT.

V usage is TRBV10-3 and J usage is TRBJ2-7; a possible D gene is TRBD2 (7 bases). Germline V gene lookup returns CDR1 ENHRY and CDR2 SYGVKD. V was pared by 2 bases and J by 3 bases, with 14 bases between. The CDR3 runs to 15 residues. DNA for the CDR3: TGTGCCATCAGTGAGCCGGGGGGCGGGGGCTACGAGCAGTACTTC. As protein: CAISEPGGGGYEQYF.

The J gene is TRBJ1-4, the V gene TRBV19, with D possibly TRBD1 on 5 matching bases. Trimming left V 5 bases short and J 5 bases short, with 18 bases between. The CDR3 spans 16 residues. Germline V gene data show CDR1 as LNHDA and CDR2 as SQIVND (reference sequence). The CDR3 sequence: CASSEGVGATNEKLFF. CDR3 in DNA: TGTGCCAGTAGTGAAGGAGTAGGGGCTACCAATGAAAAACTGTTTTTT. The full variable domain, with the rest looked up from reference TRBV19 and TRBJ1-4, is DGGITQSPKYLFRKEGQNVTLSCEQNLNHDAMYWYRQDPGQGLRLIYYSQIVNDFQKGDIAEGYSVSREKKESFPLTVTSAQKNPTAFYLCASSEGVGATNEKLFFGSGTQLSVL.